This note documents a single TCR beta chain sequence. The data were taken from a study of blood T cell repertoires in COVID-19. Study-wide context: The United States, Italy and Spain were the sources of the acute and convalescent COVID-19 samples. In each case, the material was cDNA or gDNA derived from T cells, B-cell-depleted T cells, or PBMCs.

Germline CDR1 is KGHDR and CDR2 is SFDVKD. There are 20 residues in the CDR3. The V and J ends lost 3 bases and 9 bases, in that order; junction bases with no gene match: 25. Study processing details: By means of reference gene primer amplification, nucleated cell counts were estimated. Generated by immunoSEQ multiplex PCR, the TCRdb table keeps only in-frame clones and is missing some. V and J calls and clone size are as listed in that table; D and trimming were resolved from the DNA. The table lists over 200,000 clones, approximately 82% of them singletons, with just over 2.5% in the top ten. J is TRBJ1-5 and V is TRBV24-1; TRBD1 aligns across 7 bases. This clonotype originated in a woman in her 70s with active or convalescent COVID-19. Sequencing was performed on peripheral blood. The CDR3 bases are TGTGCCACCAGTGATATCAAAGGGACAGAGAAAATCAATCAGCGTGGGCCCCAGCATTTT. The encoded protein is CATSDIKGTEKINQRGPQHF.